These 21 T cell receptor beta chains came from one sample sequenced in a study of shared T cell receptors in the human thymus. This table comes from immunoSEQ multiplex PCR, and its TCRdb copy is limited to in-frame clones, with some not included. This table has around 340,000 clones, approximately 95% appearing once. The specimen was thymocytes. These receptors were collected from a human donor.

The gene calls are TRBV28 and TRBJ1-3, with D tentatively TRBD1 (6 bases). The CDR3 runs 14 residues. In germline, CDR1 is MDHEN, CDR2 SYDVKM. Trimming removed 6 bases at V and 10 bases at J, with 19 bases between. The CDR3 spells CASSRGRWSRTIYF. Written as DNA, the CDR3 is TGTGCCAGCAGCAGGGGACGGTGGTCTAGGACCATATATTTT.

J is TRBJ1-5 and V is TRBV4-1; weak D call: TRBD1 (5 bases). Germline V gives CDR1 MGHRA, CDR2 YSYEKL. The germline V and J ends were trimmed by 5 bases and 10 bases, with 18 bases remaining between them. The CDR3 has 14 amino acids. The CDR3 region has the DNA TGCGCCAGCAGCATAATCGGGGGATCGAAACCCCAGCATTTT. Protein product: CASSIIGGSKPQHF.

The chain is built from TRBV19 and TRBJ2-5; 15 bases match TRBD2. The CDR3 has 19 residues. Per germline, CDR1 LNHDA and CDR2 SQIVND (reference sequence). The V and J ends lost 3 bases and 4 bases, in that order; junction bases with no gene match: 12. CDR3 loop: CASSIHLGLAGGSVETQYF. The CDR3, as DNA: TGTGCCAGTAGTATCCACCTCGGACTAGCGGGAGGGTCGGTAGAGACCCAGTACTTC.

The chain is built from TRBV28 and TRBJ2-3; weak D call: TRBD2 (6 bases). The germline gives CDR1 MDHEN, CDR2 SYDVKM. V lost 8 bases, J lost 0 bases, and 12 bases lay in between. The CDR3 is 14 residues long. The chain's CDR3 is CASQSGSSTDTQYF. Written as DNA, the CDR3 is TGTGCCAGCCAAAGCGGGTCTAGCACAGATACGCAGTATTTT.

This clone was observed a few times. This sequence joins TRBV28 and TRBJ1-5; D is possibly TRBD1 (5 bases). CDR1 and CDR2 from the germline V gene are MDHEN and SYDVKM. The CDR3 extends over 16 amino acids. Trimming cost V 3 bases and J 1 base, with 13 bases left between them. CDR3 DNA sequence: TGTGCCAGCAGTTTGCAGTTTGGGGGGAGCAATCAGCCCCAGCATTTT. Its protein is CASSLQFGGSNQPQHF.

V and J are TRBV2 and TRBJ1-2, with D tentatively TRBD1 (6 bases). CDR1 is SNHLY, CDR2 FYNNEI, per germline. This CDR3 spans 16 amino acids. V was cut by 4 bases and J by 2 bases, with 17 bases left in between. DNA for the CDR3: TGTGCCAGCAGTGGGAGCGGACAGCCTACAAACTATGGCTACACCTTC. This encodes CASSGSGQPTNYGYTF. Variable domain in full (rest from reference TRBV2 and TRBJ1-2): EPEVTQTPSHQVTQMGQEVILRCVPISNHLYFYWYRQILGQKVEFLVSFYNNEISEKSEIFDDQFSVERPDGSNFTLKIRSTKLEDSAMYFCASSGSGQPTNYGYTFGSGTRLTVV.

The rearrangement joins TRBV7-9 to TRBJ2-2, with D uncertain. The CDR3 is 13 residues long. Germline assignment: CDR1 SEHNR and CDR2 FQNEAQ (reference sequence). V gave up 4 bases and J gave up 2 bases, with 5 bases separating them. The CDR3 DNA follows: TGTGCCAGCAGCTCGCGTAACACCGGGGAGCTGTTTTTT. Translated: CASSSRNTGELFF.

V gene TRBV6-1 combines with J gene TRBJ1-1; 8 bases map to TRBD1. Germline trimming cut 3 bases from V and 1 base from J; bases unmatched to any gene: 10. The CDR3 contains 17 residues. CDR1 is MNHNS, CDR2 SASEGT, per germline. CDR3 sequence: CASSDEEDRVWNTEAFF. In DNA form, the CDR3 reads TGTGCCAGCAGTGACGAGGAGGACAGGGTTTGGAACACTGAAGCTTTCTTT.

The chain combines TRBV28 with TRBJ1-2; D is ambiguous. The germline gives CDR1 MDHEN, CDR2 SYDVKM. V lost 5 bases to trimming and J lost 5 bases, with 24 bases between them. There are 17 residues in the CDR3. This chain's CDR3 is CASSTRPLGVPGYGYTF. CDR3 DNA sequence: TGTGCCAGCAGTACACGACCGCTTGGGGTGCCCGGATATGGCTACACCTTC.

V usage is TRBV5-4 and J usage is TRBJ2-7, with TRBD2 identical over 7 bases. The trim removed 4 bases at V and 4 bases at J, leaving 8 bases unmatched. The CDR3 has 14 residues. The germline V gene has CDR1 SGHNT and CDR2 YYREEE (reference sequence). The DNA of the CDR3 is TGTGCCAGCAGCCCGCCCGGCGGGAGATACGAGCAGTACTTC. Its translation: CASSPPGGRYEQYF.

The chain joins TRBV29-1 to TRBJ2-1, with D possibly being TRBD2 (6 bases). The CDR3 consists of 14 residues. Germline CDR1 is SQVTM and CDR2 is ANQGSEA. V was shortened by 3 bases and J by 7 bases, with 16 bases between the two germline ends. The chain's CDR3 is CSVEGLGLENEQFF. CDR3 nucleotides: TGCAGCGTTGAGGGACTGGGACTGGAGAATGAGCAGTTCTTC.

V gene TRBV19 combines with J gene TRBJ2-1; D not certain. V was shortened by 5 bases and J by 0 bases, with 2 bases between the two germline ends. The CDR3 contains 12 residues. Germline CDR1 is LNHDA and CDR2 is SQIVND (reference sequence). The CDR3 is CASSLSYNEQFF. For the CDR3, the DNA is TGTGCCAGTAGTCTCTCCTACAATGAGCAGTTCTTC.

The genes are TRBV27 and TRBJ2-2, with 8 bases that match TRBD2. CDR1 is MNHEY, CDR2 SMNVEV, per germline (reference sequence). J was trimmed by 5 bases and V by 5 bases; bases with no gene match: 7. The CDR3 is 15 amino acids. The CDR3 sequence is CASSPPSGRTGELFF. DNA for the CDR3: TGTGCCAGCAGTCCCCCCAGCGGGAGAACCGGGGAGCTGTTTTTT.

The chain uses TRBV10-3 and TRBJ2-5; the D is unclear. There are 14 residues in the CDR3. CDR1 ENHRY and CDR2 SYGVKD come from the germline V gene. Between the trimmed V and J ends, which lost 8 bases and 5 bases, there was a span of 18 bases. The CDR3 coding sequence is TGTGCCATCGCTAAGGCCGCGGTGGAGGAGACCCAGTACTTC. Encoded protein: CAIAKAAVEETQYF.

V gene TRBV15 combines with J gene TRBJ1-5; tentative D call: TRBD1 (6 bases). Germline V gene sequence: CDR1 LNHNV, CDR2 YYDKDF (reference sequence). V lost 5 bases to trimming and J lost 2 bases, with 13 bases between them. This CDR3 is built from 15 residues. The CDR3 DNA reads as TGTGCCACCAGCGTACTCGGACAGCGCAATCAGCCCCAGCATTTT. This translates into CATSVLGQRNQPQHF. The full variable domain, rest sourced from reference TRBV15 and TRBJ1-5, is DAMVIQNPRYQVTQFGKPVTLSCSQTLNHNVMYWYQQKSSQAPKLLFHYYDKDFNNEADTPDNFQSRRPNTSFCFLDIRSPGLGDTAMYLCATSVLGQRNQPQHFGDGTRLSIL.

This CDR3 is CASGLVMEGTQYF. The CDR3, as DNA: TGTGCTAGTGGTTTGGTAATGGAGGGGACGCAGTATTTT. The chain has TRBV12-5 and TRBJ2-3; TRBD2 is a possible D gene (6 bases). CDR1 LGHNT and CDR2 FRNRAP come from the germline V gene. The CDR3 runs to 13 residues. Trimming took 0 bases from V and 9 from J, leaving 10 bases between them.

V is TRBV19 and J is TRBJ2-5; D may correspond to TRBD1 or TRBD2 (5 bases each). Trimming took off 8 bases at V and 5 bases at J, with 15 bases between the two ends. Germline V gene sequence: CDR1 LNHDA, CDR2 SQIVND (reference sequence). The CDR3 totals 13 residues. The CDR3 protein is CASFNRGRETQYF. In DNA form, the CDR3 reads TGTGCCAGTTTCAACCGGGGCCGGGAGACCCAGTACTTC.

The CDR3 reads CASSSPLGPYYEQYF. As DNA, the CDR3 is TGCGCCAGCAGCTCCCCCTTGGGCCCTTACTACGAGCAGTACTTC. The genes are TRBV5-1 and TRBJ2-7; D is undetermined. This CDR3 has 15 amino acids. V shed 3 bases and J shed 3 bases, with 16 bases lying between them. CDR1 is SGHRS and CDR2 is YFSETQ in the germline V gene.

The genes are TRBV30 and TRBJ1-4; TRBD1 agrees at 9 bases. The CDR3 is made up of 15 amino acids. With V trimmed by 2 bases and J by 5 bases, 6 bases remained unmatched. The germline CDR1 and CDR2 sequences are GTSNPN and SVGIG (reference sequence). The CDR3 loop is CAWSNRGQWNEKLFF. As DNA, the CDR3 is TGTGCCTGGAGTAACAGGGGGCAATGGAATGAAAAACTGTTTTTT.

The rearrangement links TRBV27 to TRBJ2-7; 9 nucleotides match TRBD2. Germline V gene data show CDR1 as MNHEY and CDR2 as SMNVEV (reference sequence). This CDR3 has 14 amino acids. V lost 3 bases and J lost 6; bases outside the gene matches: 6. CDR3 sequence: CASSLHAGGPEQYF. The CDR3 DNA sequence: TGTGCCAGCAGTTTGCATGCGGGAGGGCCCGAGCAGTACTTC.

This chain connects TRBV20-1 to TRBJ2-1; D is uncertain. The CDR3 extends over 10 amino acids. CDR1 is DFQATT, CDR2 SNEGSKA, per germline (reference sequence). CDR3 bases: TGCAGCCCAGACTGTGAAGCCCAGTTCTTC. As protein: CSPDCEAQFF.